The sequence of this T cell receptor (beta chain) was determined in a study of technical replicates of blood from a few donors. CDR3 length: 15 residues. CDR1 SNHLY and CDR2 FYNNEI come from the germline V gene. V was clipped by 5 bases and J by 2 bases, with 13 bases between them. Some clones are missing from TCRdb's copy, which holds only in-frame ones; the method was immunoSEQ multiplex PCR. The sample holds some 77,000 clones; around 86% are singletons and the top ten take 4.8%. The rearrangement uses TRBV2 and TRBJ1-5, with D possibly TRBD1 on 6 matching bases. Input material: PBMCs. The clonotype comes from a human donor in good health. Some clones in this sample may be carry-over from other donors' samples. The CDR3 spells CASSLQGAGNQPQHF. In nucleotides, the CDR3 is TGTGCCAGCAGTCTACAGGGTGCGGGCAATCAGCCCCAGCATTTT.